The rows below give T cell receptor beta chains drawn from one sample of a study of blood T cell repertoires in COVID-19. Method: immunoSEQ multiplex PCR; TCRdb's copy keeps in-frame clones and lacks some. The sample gives about 230,000 clones, around 80% of which show up once; around 18% is in the top ten. The specimen sequenced was peripheral blood. The receptor set was obtained from a woman aged 80 or over with active or convalescent COVID-19. Each CDR3 is given with its conserved first and last residue. The D gene is left open where the match is weak. The size field is filled for only some rows; it gives once, few, many or a size class.

d_call,j_call,clone_size,v_call,cdr3_aa,cdr3_nt
NA,TRBJ2-5,NA,TRBV9,CASSVAGLQETQYF,TGTGCCAGCAGCGTAGCGGGACTGCAAGAGACCCAGTACTTC
TRBD2,TRBJ2-1,NA,TRBV30,CAWSAGRGGVGEQFF,TGTGCCTGGAGTGCGGGGCGGGGGGGAGTCGGTGAGCAGTTCTTC
NA,TRBJ2-3,NA,TRBV29-1,CSVAESGVNTQYF,TGCAGCGTTGCAGAATCAGGGGTGAATACGCAGTATTTT
NA,TRBJ1-4,few,TRBV11-3,CASSPGHSNEKLFF,TGTGCCAGCAGCCCGGGACATTCTAATGAAAAACTGTTTTTT
NA,TRBJ1-1,NA,TRBV18,CASSPTVTLEAFF,TGTGCCAGCTCGCCGACAGTTACCCTTGAAGCTTTCTTT
NA,TRBJ2-1,once,TRBV6-5,CASSQGLDVYHEQFF,TGTGCCAGCAGTCAGGGCCTGGATGTCTATCATGAGCAGTTCTTC
TRBD1,TRBJ1-2,NA,TRBV2,CASSFLDRGGGYTF,TGTGCCAGCAGTTTCCTGGACAGGGGAGGAGGCTACACCTTC
NA,TRBJ1-6,NA,TRBV7-2,CASSLNQGSPLHF,TGTGCCAGCAGCTTAAATCAGGGATCACCCCTCCACTTT
NA,TRBJ2-3,NA,TRBV21-1,CASSTRRRRLAGGGPEDTQYF,TGTGCCAGCAGCACGCGCCGAAGGCGACTAGCGGGAGGAGGTCCGGAAGATACGCAGTATTTT
TRBD1,TRBJ2-3,NA,TRBV11-1,CASSLGQGAGTDTQYF,TGTGCCAGCAGCTTGGGGCAGGGGGCGGGCACAGATACGCAGTATTTT
NA,TRBJ2-5,few,TRBV11-3,CASSTGGGKTQYF,TGTGCCAGCAGCACAGGGGGGGGGAAGACCCAGTACTTC
NA,TRBJ1-1,NA,TRBV9,CASSPEGGVNMNTEAFF,TGTGCCAGCAGCCCCGAAGGCGGGGTGAACATGAACACTGAAGCTTTCTTT
NA,TRBJ1-4,NA,TRBV4-1,CASSQERAGDATNEKLFF,TGCGCCAGCAGCCAAGAGCGGGCAGGCGATGCAACTAATGAAAAACTGTTTTTT
NA,TRBJ1-2,NA,TRBV5-5,CASSSFKGNYGYTF,TGTGCCAGCAGCTCGTTTAAGGGGAACTACGGCTACACCTTC
NA,TRBJ1-1,once,TRBV7-2,CASSLVRQGGLNTEAFF,TGTGCCAGCAGCTTAGTGCGGCAAGGCGGGCTGAACACTGAAGCTTTCTTT
NA,TRBJ1-2,NA,TRBV18,CASSLTEGYGYTF,TGTGCCAGCTCACTTACAGAGGGCTATGGCTACACCTTC
NA,TRBJ1-1,NA,TRBV10-2,CASVSGNTEAFF,TGCGCCAGCGTTTCCGGGAACACTGAAGCTTTCTTT
TRBD2,TRBJ2-2,NA,TRBV7-9,CASSSRGLAGAGTGELFF,TGTGCCAGCAGCTCAAGGGGCCTAGCGGGAGCGGGTACCGGGGAGCTGTTTTTT
NA,TRBJ2-5,NA,TRBV21-1,CASSAYRGETQYF,TGTGCCAGCAGCGCCTACAGGGGAGAGACCCAGTACTTC
TRBD1,TRBJ1-5,NA,TRBV28,CASSSGQGFNQPQHF,TGTGCCAGCAGTTCGGGACAGGGGTTCAATCAGCCCCAGCATTTT
NA,TRBJ2-1,NA,TRBV5-1,CASSLIFNEQFF,TGCGCCAGCAGCTTGATCTTTAATGAGCAGTTCTTC
TRBD2,TRBJ2-1,NA,TRBV27,CASLNPGLGSHEQFF,TGTGCCAGCCTTAACCCGGGACTAGGTTCACATGAGCAGTTCTTC
TRBD1,TRBJ2-5,NA,TRBV24-1,CATRERNRGHETQYF,TGTGCCACCAGGGAGAGGAACAGGGGGCACGAGACCCAGTACTTC
NA,TRBJ1-6,NA,TRBV18,CASSQSSGRGRSPLHF,TGTGCCAGCTCACAAAGTTCGGGTAGGGGTCGATCACCCCTCCACTTT
NA,TRBJ1-2,NA,TRBV6-5,CASSTTRGDGYTF,TGTGCCAGCAGTACTACACGGGGAGATGGCTACACCTTC
NA,TRBJ1-1,NA,TRBV6-2/TRBV6-3,CASSRGWGQNTEAFF,TGTGCCAGCAGCCGCGGATGGGGGCAGAACACTGAAGCTTTCTTT
TRBD2,TRBJ2-3,NA,TRBV7-2,CASTRGGGAPTDTQYF,TGTGCCAGCACCAGAGGCGGGGGGGCCCCCACAGATACGCAGTATTTT
NA,TRBJ2-7,NA,TRBV6-5,CASSLGHVQYF,TGTGCCAGCAGCCTCGGACACGTGCAGTACTTC
TRBD2,TRBJ2-1,NA,TRBV5-1,CASYSGIYNEQFF,TGCGCCAGCTATAGCGGGATCTACAATGAGCAGTTCTTC
TRBD2,TRBJ2-1,once,TRBV5-1,CASSPIAGGGFEQFF,TGCGCCAGCAGCCCGATAGCGGGAGGCGGTTTTGAGCAGTTCTTC
TRBD1,TRBJ2-1,NA,TRBV7-3,CASSLRGGTGDNEQFF,TGTGCCAGCAGCTTAAGAGGCGGGACAGGGGACAATGAGCAGTTCTTC
TRBD1,TRBJ1-2,NA,TRBV9,CASSVGFSGGGYTF,TGTGCCAGCAGCGTAGGTTTTTCAGGGGGTGGCTACACCTTC
NA,TRBJ2-1,once,TRBV9,CASSTRAGGYNEQFF,TGTGCCAGCAGCACCCGGGCGGGCGGATACAATGAGCAGTTCTTC
TRBD2,TRBJ2-3,NA,TRBV7-9,CASSILGLAGRNGQYF,TGTGCCAGCAGCATCCTAGGACTAGCGGGACGTAATGGGCAGTATTTT
TRBD1,TRBJ1-4,NA,TRBV11-3,CASSLDGKGGEKLFF,TGTGCCAGCAGCTTAGACGGGAAAGGGGGCGAAAAACTGTTTTTT
NA,TRBJ1-5,NA,TRBV15,CATSRGTGFQPQHF,TGTGCCACCAGCAGAGGAACAGGGTTCCAGCCCCAGCATTTT
TRBD1,TRBJ1-2,NA,TRBV20-1,CSARLDRVYTF,TGCAGTGCTAGACTCGACAGGGTCTACACCTTC
NA,TRBJ1-2,NA,TRBV28,CASSVSGYRGYTF,TGTGCCAGCAGTGTATCAGGGTATCGTGGCTACACCTTC